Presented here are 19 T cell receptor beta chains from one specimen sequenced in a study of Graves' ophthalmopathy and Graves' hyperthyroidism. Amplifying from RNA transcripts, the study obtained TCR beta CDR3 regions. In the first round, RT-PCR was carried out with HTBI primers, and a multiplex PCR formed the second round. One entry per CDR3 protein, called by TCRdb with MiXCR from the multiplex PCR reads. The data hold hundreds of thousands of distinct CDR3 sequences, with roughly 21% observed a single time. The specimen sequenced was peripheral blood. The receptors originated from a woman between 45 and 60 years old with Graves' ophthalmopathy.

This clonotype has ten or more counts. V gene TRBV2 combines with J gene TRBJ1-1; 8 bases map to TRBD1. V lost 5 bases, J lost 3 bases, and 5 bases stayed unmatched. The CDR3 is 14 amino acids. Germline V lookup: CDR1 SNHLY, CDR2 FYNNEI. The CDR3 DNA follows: TGTGCCAGCAGTCGACAGGGGACGGACACTGAAGCTTTCTTT. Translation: CASSRQGTDTEAFF.

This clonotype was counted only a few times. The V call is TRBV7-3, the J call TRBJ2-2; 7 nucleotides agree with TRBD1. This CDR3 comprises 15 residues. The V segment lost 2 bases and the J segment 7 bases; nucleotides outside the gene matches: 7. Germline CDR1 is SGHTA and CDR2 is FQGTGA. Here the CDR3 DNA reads TGTGCCAGCAGCTTACTAGGGGGCAAGAACGGGGAGCTGTTTTTT. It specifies CASSLLGGKNGELFF.

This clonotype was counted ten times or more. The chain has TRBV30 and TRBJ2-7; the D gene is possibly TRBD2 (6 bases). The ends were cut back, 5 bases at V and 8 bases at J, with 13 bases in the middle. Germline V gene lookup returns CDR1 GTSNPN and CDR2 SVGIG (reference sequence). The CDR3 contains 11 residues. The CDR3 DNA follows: TGTGCCTGGGTGCGGGGTAATCAGCAGTACTTC. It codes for CAWVRGNQQYF.

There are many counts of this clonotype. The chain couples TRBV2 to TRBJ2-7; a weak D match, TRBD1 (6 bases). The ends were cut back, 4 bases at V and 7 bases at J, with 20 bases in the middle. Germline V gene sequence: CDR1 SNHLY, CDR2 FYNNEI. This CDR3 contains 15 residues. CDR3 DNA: TGTGCCAGCAGTGCAACAGGGCAAGAGAGGAGGGAGCAGTACTTC. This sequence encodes CASSATGQERREQYF.

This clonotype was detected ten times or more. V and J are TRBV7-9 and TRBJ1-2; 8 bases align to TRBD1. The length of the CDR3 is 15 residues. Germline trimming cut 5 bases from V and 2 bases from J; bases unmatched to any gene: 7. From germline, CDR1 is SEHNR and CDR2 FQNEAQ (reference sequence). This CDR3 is CASSRPRTGNYGYTF. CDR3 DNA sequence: TGTGCCAGCAGCCGACCCAGGACAGGGAACTATGGCTACACCTTC.

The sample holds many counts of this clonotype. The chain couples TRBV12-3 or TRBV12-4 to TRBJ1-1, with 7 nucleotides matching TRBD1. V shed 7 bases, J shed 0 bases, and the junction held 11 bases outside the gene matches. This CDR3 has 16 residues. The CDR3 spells CASIPGQEIMNTEAFF. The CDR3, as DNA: TGTGCCAGCATTCCCGGACAGGAAATAATGAACACTGAAGCTTTCTTT.

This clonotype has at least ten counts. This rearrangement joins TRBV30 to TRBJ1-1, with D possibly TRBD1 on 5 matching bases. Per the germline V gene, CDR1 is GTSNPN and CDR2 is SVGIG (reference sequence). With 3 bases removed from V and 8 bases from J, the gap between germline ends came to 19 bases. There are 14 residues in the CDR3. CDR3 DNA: TGTGCCTGGAGGTGGGGGATTGGGCTAGGAGAAGCTTTCTTT. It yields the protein CAWRWGIGLGEAFF.

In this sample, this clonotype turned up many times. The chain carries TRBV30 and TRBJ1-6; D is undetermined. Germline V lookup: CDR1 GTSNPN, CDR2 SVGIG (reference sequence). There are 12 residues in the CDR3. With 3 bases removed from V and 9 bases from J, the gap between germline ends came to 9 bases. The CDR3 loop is CAWRIGVSPLHF. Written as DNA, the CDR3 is TGTGCCTGGAGGATTGGGGTTTCACCCCTCCACTTT.

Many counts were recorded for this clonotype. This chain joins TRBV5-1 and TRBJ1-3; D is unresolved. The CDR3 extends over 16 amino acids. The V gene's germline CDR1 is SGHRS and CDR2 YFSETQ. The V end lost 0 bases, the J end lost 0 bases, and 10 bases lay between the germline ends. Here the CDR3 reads CASSLVGTRSGNTIYF. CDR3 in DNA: TGCGCCAGCAGCTTGGTAGGAACTCGCTCTGGAAACACCATATATTTT.

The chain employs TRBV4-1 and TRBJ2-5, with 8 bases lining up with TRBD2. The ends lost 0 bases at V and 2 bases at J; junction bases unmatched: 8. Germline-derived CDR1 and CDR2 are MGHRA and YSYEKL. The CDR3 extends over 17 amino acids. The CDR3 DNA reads TGCGCCAGCAGCCAAGATTTCCTAGCGGGCGTACAAGAGACCCAGTACTTC. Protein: CASSQDFLAGVQETQYF.

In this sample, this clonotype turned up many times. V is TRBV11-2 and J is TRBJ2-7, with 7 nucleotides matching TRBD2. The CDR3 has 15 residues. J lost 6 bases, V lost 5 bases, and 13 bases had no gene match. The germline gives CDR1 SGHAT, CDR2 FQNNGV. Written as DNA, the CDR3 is TGTGCCAGCAGCCCTAATAGCGGGCCGGGTTTCGAGCAGTACTTC. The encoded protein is CASSPNSGPGFEQYF.

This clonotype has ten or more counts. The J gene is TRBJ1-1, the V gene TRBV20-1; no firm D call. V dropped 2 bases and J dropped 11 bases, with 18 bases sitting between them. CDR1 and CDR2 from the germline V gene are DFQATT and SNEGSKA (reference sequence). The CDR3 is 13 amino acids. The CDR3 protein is CSARSEGLNKAFF. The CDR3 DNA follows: TGCAGTGCTAGATCGGAGGGCCTCAACAAGGCTTTCTTT.

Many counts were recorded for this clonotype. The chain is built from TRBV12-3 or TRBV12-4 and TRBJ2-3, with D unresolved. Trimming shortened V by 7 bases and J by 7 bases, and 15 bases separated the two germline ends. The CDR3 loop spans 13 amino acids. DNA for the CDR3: TGTGCCAGCACTGAAGAGCTTGGGAATACGCAGTATTTT. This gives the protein CASTEELGNTQYF.

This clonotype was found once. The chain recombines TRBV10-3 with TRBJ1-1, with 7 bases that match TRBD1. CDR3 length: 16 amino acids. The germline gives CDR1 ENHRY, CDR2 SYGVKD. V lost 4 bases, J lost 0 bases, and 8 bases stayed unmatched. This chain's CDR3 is CAISVTGDSLNTEAFF. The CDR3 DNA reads TGTGCCATCAGTGTCACAGGGGATTCTCTGAACACTGAAGCTTTCTTT.

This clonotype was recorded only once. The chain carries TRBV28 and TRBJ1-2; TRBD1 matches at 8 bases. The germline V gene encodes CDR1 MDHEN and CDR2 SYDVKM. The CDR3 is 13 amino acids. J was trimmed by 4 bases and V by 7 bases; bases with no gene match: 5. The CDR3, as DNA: TGTGCCAGCAACAGACAGGGGAGCTATGGCTACACCTTC. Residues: CASNRQGSYGYTF.

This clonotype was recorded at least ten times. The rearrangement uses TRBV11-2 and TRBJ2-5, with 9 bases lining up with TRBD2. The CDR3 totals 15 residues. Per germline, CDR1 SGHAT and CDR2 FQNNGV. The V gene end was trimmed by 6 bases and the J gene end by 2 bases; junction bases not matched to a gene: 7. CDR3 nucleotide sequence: TGTGCCAGCAGGTCCTCTAGCGGGAAACAAGAGACCCAGTACTTC. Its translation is CASRSSSGKQETQYF.

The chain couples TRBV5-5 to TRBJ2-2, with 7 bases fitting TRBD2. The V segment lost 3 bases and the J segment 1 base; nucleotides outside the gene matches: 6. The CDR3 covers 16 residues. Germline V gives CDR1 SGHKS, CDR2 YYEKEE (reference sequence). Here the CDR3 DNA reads TGTGCCAGCAGCTGGGTGACTAGCCTGAACACCGGGGAGCTGTTTTTT. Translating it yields CASSWVTSLNTGELFF. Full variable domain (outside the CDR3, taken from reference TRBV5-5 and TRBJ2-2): DAGVTQSPTHLIKTRGQQVTLRCSPISGHKSVSWYQQVLGQGPQFIFQYYEKEERGRGNFPDRFSARQFPNYSSELNVNALLLGDSALYLCASSWVTSLNTGELFFGEGSRLTVL.

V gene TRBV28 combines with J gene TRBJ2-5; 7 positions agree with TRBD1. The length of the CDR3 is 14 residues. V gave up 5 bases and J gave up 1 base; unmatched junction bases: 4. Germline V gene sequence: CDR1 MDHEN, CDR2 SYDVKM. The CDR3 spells CASSADRAQETQYF. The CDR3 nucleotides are TGTGCCAGCAGTGCAGACAGGGCCCAAGAGACCCAGTACTTC.

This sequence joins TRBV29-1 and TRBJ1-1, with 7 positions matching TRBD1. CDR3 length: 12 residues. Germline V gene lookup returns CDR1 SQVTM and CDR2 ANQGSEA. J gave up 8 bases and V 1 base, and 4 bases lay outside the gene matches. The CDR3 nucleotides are TGCAGCGTTGAAGGGTACAGGGGAGAAGCTTTCTTT. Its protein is CSVEGYRGEAFF.